Following are 23 T cell receptor beta chains from one sample sequenced in a study of radiotherapy plus CTLA-4 blockade in lung cancer. Clones were read by immunoSEQ multiplex PCR, and TCRdb kept only the in-frame ones, dropping some. The sample records tens of thousands of clones, over 60% being singletons. The sequences come from peripheral blood, collected from a patient treated with radiotherapy plus ipilimumab. The receptors here all came from a human donor with non-small cell lung cancer whose response to radiotherapy plus ipilimumab could not be evaluated.

The chain joins TRBV11-3 to TRBJ1-1; 8 nucleotides line up with TRBD1. V dropped 5 bases and J dropped 2; count of bases not matched to a gene: 13. This CDR3 has 17 amino acids. Germline V lookup: CDR1 SGHNT, CDR2 YENEEA. CDR3 protein: CASSQRTGTPINTEAFF. The CDR3 nucleotides read TGTGCCAGCAGCCAACGGACAGGGACCCCCATAAACACTGAAGCTTTCTTT.

This clone was seen only a few times. The rearrangement links TRBV7-9 to TRBJ2-7; TRBD2 aligns across 8 bases. This CDR3 comprises 14 residues. V lost 6 bases to trimming and J lost 3 bases; unmatched junction nucleotides: 7. Looked up from germline, CDR1 is SEHNR and CDR2 is FQNEAQ (reference sequence). The CDR3 DNA reads as TGTGCCAGCAGTTGGACTAGCAGACACTACGAGCAGTACTTC. Translated, it gives CASSWTSRHYEQYF.

V and J are TRBV6-6 and TRBJ1-2; D is unresolved. Between the trimmed V and J ends, which lost 0 bases and 2 bases, there was a span of 4 bases. The CDR3 runs 13 residues. Germline lookup yields CDR1 MNHNY and CDR2 SVGAGI (reference sequence). CDR3 loop: CASSYSGNYGYTF. CDR3 in DNA: TGTGCCAGCAGTTACTCCGGGAACTATGGCTACACCTTC.

In this sample, this clone turned up once. The V call is TRBV5-1, the J call TRBJ1-5; 9 positions agree with TRBD1. The germline gives CDR1 SGHRS, CDR2 YFSETQ. This CDR3 is built from 14 residues. Germline trimming cut 1 base from V and 5 bases from J; bases unmatched to any gene: 1. DNA for the CDR3: TGCGCCAGCAGCTTGACAGGGGGCGATCAGCCCCAGCATTTT. Residues: CASSLTGGDQPQHF.

The chain couples TRBV7-2 to TRBJ2-1; 10 nucleotides line up with TRBD2. V lost 0 bases to trimming and J lost 4 bases; unmatched junction nucleotides: 3. The germline V gene encodes CDR1 SGHTA and CDR2 FQGNSA. The CDR3 totals 16 residues. CDR3 in DNA: TGTGCCAGCAGCTTAGCGTCTAGCGGGGGATACAATGAGCAGTTCTTC. It specifies CASSLASSGGYNEQFF.

The CDR3 reads CASSYRAGGEQYF. In DNA form, the CDR3 reads TGTGCCAGCAGTTACCGAGCAGGGGGCGAGCAGTACTTC. This chain uses TRBV6-5 with TRBJ2-5; 7 nucleotides line up with TRBD1. The J call may not be correct, given that the DNA end is closer to TRBJ2-7. Germline-derived CDR1 and CDR2 are MNHEY and SVGAGI. The CDR3 loop spans 13 amino acids.

The gene calls are TRBV6-1 and TRBJ2-7; D gene ambiguous. CDR3 length: 13 amino acids. The V gene's germline CDR1 is MNHNS and CDR2 SASEGT. Trimming cost V 6 bases and J 0 bases, with 9 bases left between them. The CDR3 sequence is CASSDGFSYEQYF. As DNA, the CDR3 is TGTGCCAGCAGCGACGGGTTCTCCTACGAGCAGTACTTC.

This chain links TRBV18 with TRBJ1-1; D unclear. The germline CDR1 and CDR2 sequences are KGHSH and LQKENI. CDR3 length: 14 amino acids. The V end was cut by 4 bases, the J end by 3 bases, with 12 bases between. Written as DNA, the CDR3 is TGTGCCAGCTCACTCTCAGGCAGATACACTGAAGCTTTCTTT. Amino acid sequence: CASSLSGRYTEAFF.

In this sample, this clone turned up a few times. The CDR3 DNA is TGTGCCAGCAGCTTAGACTCCCCCTTGAATGAGCAGTTCTTC. It yields the protein CASSLDSPLNEQFF. The V gene is TRBV7-6, the J gene TRBJ2-1, with D uncertain. Germline V gene data show CDR1 as SGHVS and CDR2 as FNYEAQ. The germline V and J ends were trimmed by 1 base and 7 bases, with 11 bases remaining between them. CDR3 size: 14 residues.

J is TRBJ1-2 and V is TRBV7-8; 9 bases line up with TRBD1. Trimming at V came to 6 bases and at J to 8 bases, leaving 7 bases not matched to a gene. The CDR3 extends over 13 amino acids. Germline lookup yields CDR1 SGHVS and CDR2 FQNEAQ. CDR3 protein: CASRRDRDGGYTF. The CDR3 DNA reads as TGTGCCAGCAGAAGGGACAGGGACGGAGGCTACACCTTC.

This chain links TRBV5-5 with TRBJ2-2, with D tentatively TRBD1 (5 bases). Trimming left V 1 base short and J 1 base short, with 11 bases between. There are 16 residues in the CDR3. CDR1 SGHKS and CDR2 YYEKEE come from the germline V gene (reference sequence). Here the CDR3 reads CASSLNSGWNTGELFF. CDR3 nucleotides: TGTGCCAGCAGCTTGAATTCAGGGTGGAACACCGGGGAGCTGTTTTTT.

The V and J genes are TRBV5-1 and TRBJ2-3, with D unresolved. The CDR3 extends over 14 amino acids. Germline CDR1 and CDR2: SGHRS and YFSETQ. Trimming left V 0 bases short and J 1 base short, with 6 bases between. Here the CDR3 reads CASSLDSGTDTQYF. The CDR3 bases are TGCGCCAGCAGCTTGGACTCGGGCACAGATACGCAGTATTTT.

V usage is TRBV27 and J usage is TRBJ1-5; D not resolved. The germline V gene has CDR1 MNHEY and CDR2 SMNVEV (reference sequence). Trimming stripped 2 bases from V and 2 bases from J, with 7 bases between. The CDR3 covers 14 residues. For the CDR3, the DNA is TGTGCCAGCAGTTTAGGGCGGGGCAATCAGCCCCAGCATTTT. Translation: CASSLGRGNQPQHF.

V gene TRBV11-3 combines with J gene TRBJ2-3, with a possible D match to TRBD2 (6 bases). This CDR3 comprises 13 residues. In germline, CDR1 is SGHNT, CDR2 YENEEA. V shed 5 bases and J shed 2 bases, with 8 bases lying between them. The CDR3 DNA reads TGTGCCAGCAGCGCGGGGCCCACAGATACGCAGTATTTT. Translated, it gives CASSAGPTDTQYF.

The genes are TRBV10-3 and TRBJ2-4, with D perhaps matching TRBD2 (5 bases). The CDR3 sequence is 14 residues long. The ends were cut back, 0 bases at V and 4 bases at J, with 7 bases in the middle. Germline values: CDR1 ENHRY, CDR2 SYGVKD. CDR3: CAISESSEKNIQYF. The CDR3 DNA reads as TGTGCCATCAGTGAGTCTAGCGAGAAAAACATTCAGTACTTC.

The chain recombines TRBV11-3 with TRBJ1-2; D gene uncertain. Germline CDR1 is SGHNT and CDR2 is YENEEA. The CDR3 length is 17 residues. V lost 5 bases, J lost 5 bases, and 24 bases lay in between. CDR3 in DNA: TGTGCCAGCAGCCCAAACCCCGGGAGTACCAAGATATATGGCTACACCTTC. Its translation is CASSPNPGSTKIYGYTF.

The chain couples TRBV5-6 to TRBJ2-7; weak D call: TRBD2 (6 bases). In germline, CDR1 is SGHDT, CDR2 YYEEEE. This CDR3 region has 14 residues. The V end lost 2 bases, the J end lost 2 bases, and 11 bases lay between the germline ends. CDR3 protein: CASSFSGAPYEQYF. CDR3 DNA: TGTGCCAGCAGCTTCTCGGGAGCCCCCTACGAGCAGTACTTC.

The chain has TRBV6-5 and TRBJ2-7; TRBD1 might be the D (6 bases). V shed 6 bases and J shed 2 bases, with 11 bases lying between them. The germline gives CDR1 MNHEY, CDR2 SVGAGI. The CDR3 contains 13 residues. The CDR3 region has the DNA TGTGCCAGCAGGCCAACAGGGCCCTACGAGCAGTACTTC. Protein product: CASRPTGPYEQYF.

The CDR3 DNA sequence: TGCGCCAGCAGCAACAGGGTAGGCATGTGGAACACTGAAGCTTTCTTT. Encoded protein: CASSNRVGMWNTEAFF. The chain combines TRBV5-1 with TRBJ1-1, with D perhaps matching TRBD1 (6 bases). Per the germline V gene, CDR1 is SGHRS and CDR2 is YFSETQ. V gave up 4 bases and J gave up 1 base, with 17 bases separating them. CDR3 length equals 16 residues.

The chain uses TRBV4-2 and TRBJ1-2; 7 bases line up with TRBD1. Per germline, CDR1 LGHNA and CDR2 YNFKEQ. The CDR3 has 16 residues. The V segment lost 0 bases and the J segment 3 bases; nucleotides outside the gene matches: 7. The CDR3 protein is CASSQDRQGGDYGYTF. CDR3 nucleotides: TGTGCCAGCAGCCAAGATAGACAGGGCGGGGACTATGGCTACACCTTC.

The chain carries TRBV9 and TRBJ1-6, with D possibly matching TRBD1 (6 bases). The CDR3 has 16 amino acids. CDR1 and CDR2 from the germline V gene are SGDLS and YYNGEE. The V end was cut by 5 bases, the J end by 3 bases, with 15 bases between. For the CDR3, the DNA is TGTGCCAGCAGGGGGATTTACAGGGACTATAATTCACCCCTCCACTTT. Translated, it gives CASRGIYRDYNSPLHF.

The chain couples TRBV11-2 to TRBJ2-1, with 7 nucleotides matching TRBD2. The length of the CDR3 is 15 residues. In germline, CDR1 is SGHAT, CDR2 FQNNGV. V trimming: 5 bases; J trimming: 7 bases; junction bases outside the gene matches: 11. The CDR3 DNA follows: TGTGCCAGCAGCCTAAATCCGGGACTACAGAATGAGCAGTTCTTC. This sequence encodes CASSLNPGLQNEQFF.

The chain couples TRBV12-2 to TRBJ2-5; the D call of TRBD2 is as the table states it, not checked on the DNA. The DNA end is more similar to TRBJ2-7, so the J call may be wrong. TRBV12-2 is a recognized pseudogene. This CDR3 comprises 17 residues. The CDR3: CASRWTSGRPWSYEQYF. The CDR3 DNA reads as TGTGCAAGTCGCTGGACTAGCGGGAGGCCTTGGAGCTACGAGCAGTACTTC.